This T cell receptor (beta chain) was profiled in a study of cytomegalovirus exposure and HLA in healthy donors. Study outcomes and limitations: In a later analysis, productive TCRs from donors in an Asian-associated ancestry cluster reportedly carried fewer N-insertions than the cohort mean. CMV serostatus was the sole immune exposure information available.

The primer mix had 60 Vbeta and 13 Jbeta primers. Repertoires were generated with immunoSEQ multiplex PCR, while TCRdb's copy carries only in-frame clones and drops some. This sample carries under 150,000 clones, around 69% of them seen once, and the ten largest clones take around 2.6%. CDR1 and CDR2 from the germline V gene are SGHDN and FVKESK. The CDR3 is 14 amino acids. V was pared by 4 bases and J by 7 bases, with 6 bases of the junction left unmatched. This clone appeared once. Its antigen is undetermined. V is TRBV14 and J is TRBJ2-2; 7 bases are a match to TRBD1. The sample taken for sequencing was PBMCs. The TCR originated in a human donor in good health. CDR3 amino acids: CASSPQGYVGELFF. The CDR3 nucleotides are TGTGCCAGCAGCCCACAGGGGTATGTCGGGGAGCTGTTTTTT.